This T cell receptor (beta chain) stems from a study of T cell responses to AZD1222 COVID-19 vaccine. Broader study findings: Spike-spanning, vaccine-associated CD4 TCRs were dominant at 160-218 and 743-854. Baseline antibody screening turned up just six seropositive AZD1222 recipients. Rises in breadth and depth of Spike-specific TCRs came after two AZD1222 doses. Donors were largely white British and mainly female; clonal diversity was possibly underestimated.

Comments on this clone: Its antigen is unidentified.

The method was immunoSEQ multiplex PCR; TCRdb's version includes in-frame clones alone and lacks a portion of them. The sample lists tens of thousands of clones, 85% to 95% occurring once. This CDR3 region has 14 residues. The V gene's germline CDR1 is SGDLS and CDR2 YYNGEE. V shed 3 bases and J 4 bases; nucleotides not matched to a gene: 5. V and J are TRBV9 and TRBJ1-1; TRBD1 matches 8 bases. The sample was peripheral blood, taken 28 days after the second AZD1222 dose. The receptor was isolated from an adult who received the AZD1222 COVID-19 vaccine. The CDR3 sequence: CASSARTGRTEAFF. The CDR3 region has the DNA TGTGCCAGCAGCGCCAGGACAGGGCGCACTGAAGCTTTCTTT. Drawing the rest from reference TRBV9 and TRBJ1-1, the complete variable domain is DSGVTQTPKHLITATGQRVTLRCSPRSGDLSVYWYQQSLDQGLQFLIQYYNGEERAKGNILERFSAQQFPDLHSELNLSSLELGDSALYFCASSARTGRTEAFFGQGTRLTVV.